The entry that follows covers one T cell receptor beta chain sequence. Its specificity is not known. The data originate from a study of T-cell memory formation after mild COVID-19. General study results and limits: The study found contracting CD4+ clones mainly in CM and EM and contracting CD8+ clones in EMRA.

Germline lookup yields CDR1 MNHEY and CDR2 SMNVEV (reference sequence). The CDR3 contains 15 residues. Between the trimmed V and J ends, which lost 6 bases and 1 base, there was a span of 15 bases. TCRdb ran MiXCR on the 5' RACE reads and lists one entry per CDR3 protein. The sample carries 470,000 or so distinct CDR3 sequences, over 15% recorded once. The chain is built from TRBV27 and TRBJ2-5; D possibly uses TRBD1 or TRBD2 (5 bases each). What was sequenced was PBMCs or a T cell subset sorted from them (not recorded which). The TCR comes from a man younger than 35 who had mild COVID-19 (a few samples of this study predate the infection). Cell type and time point are not known. CDR3 amino acids: CASSPSGRIQETQYF. In nucleotides, the CDR3 is TGTGCCAGCAGCCCTTCGGGACGCATCCAAGAGACCCAGTACTTC.